The rows below give T cell receptor beta chains drawn from one sample of a study of type 1 regulatory T cells. MiXCR was run by TCRdb on the reads, yielding one entry per CDR3 protein. The sample carries tens of thousands of distinct CDR3 sequences, 60% to 65% recorded once. For these TCRs, the target antigens are not known. The sequenced material came from cultured non-Tr1 T cells, either the whole culture or a sorted T cell fraction (not recorded which). These receptors all come from a human donor in good health. The CDR3 runs from the conserved cysteine through the conserved F or W. Fields, in order: D gene, J gene, V gene, clone size, CDR3 protein, CDR3 DNA. A D gene is named only where the DNA matches it firmly. Rows give clone size only sometimes, using once, few, many, or a class for an expanded clone.

-	TRBJ1-5	TRBV5-4	-	CASSLGTSRDQPQHF	TGTGCCAGCAGCTTGGGTACATCGCGAGATCAGCCCCAGCATTTT
-	TRBJ1-1	TRBV6-2/TRBV6-3	-	CASSYGQGGTGTEAFF	TGTGCCAGCAGTTACGGTCAGGGCGGGACCGGCACTGAAGCTTTCTTT
-	TRBJ2-7	TRBV20-1	-	CSATLRGFRAYEQYF	TGCAGTGCTACGCTACGCGGCTTTAGGGCCTACGAGCAGTACTTC
-	TRBJ1-2	TRBV10-3	-	CAISEGTEYGYTF	TGTGCCATCAGCGAAGGGACGGAGTATGGCTACACCTTC
TRBD2	TRBJ2-2	TRBV19	-	CASTTQVLAGVTGELFF	TGTGCCAGTACTACTCAGGTCCTAGCGGGAGTAACCGGGGAGCTGTTTTTT
-	TRBJ1-1	TRBV20-1	-	CSARPEGGAGPAFF	TGCAGTGCTAGGCCCGAGGGGGGGGCAGGGCCAGCTTTCTTT
-	TRBJ2-7	TRBV5-1	-	CASSPVPSDTLYEQYF	TGCGCCAGCTCCCCAGTCCCCTCCGATACCCTTTACGAGCAGTACTTC
-	TRBJ1-4	TRBV18	once	CASSQDLGRGYEKLFF	TGTGCCAGCTCACAGGACTTGGGGAGAGGTTATGAAAAACTGTTTTTT
-	TRBJ2-5	TRBV11-2	once	CASSPNGPQETQYF	TGTGCCAGCAGCCCAAATGGACCCCAAGAGACCCAGTACTTC
-	TRBJ1-4	TRBV6-1	-	CASRTVSNEKLFF	TGTGCCAGCAGGACAGTATCTAATGAAAAACTGTTTTTT
-	TRBJ1-3	TRBV6-6	-	CASLEGTGNTIYF	TGTGCCAGCCTCGAAGGGACTGGAAACACCATATATTTT
TRBD1	TRBJ1-4	TRBV11-2	few	CASRRGTGSNEKLFF	TGTGCCAGCAGGAGGGGGACAGGGTCTAATGAAAAACTGTTTTTT
-	TRBJ2-1	TRBV5-1	-	CASSLVAATSYNEQFF	TGCGCCAGCAGCTTAGTGGCGGCGACCTCCTACAATGAGCAGTTCTTC
-	TRBJ1-6	TRBV9	-	CSSSVGVYNSPLHF	TGTTCCAGCAGCGTGGGAGTCTATAATTCACCCCTCCACTTT
-	TRBJ2-7	TRBV5-1	-	CASSSGAGTTNYEQYF	TGCGCCAGCAGCTCGGGAGCCGGGACAACGAACTACGAGCAGTACTTC
TRBD2	TRBJ2-7	TRBV29-1	-	CSGLADNSYEQYF	TGCAGCGGACTAGCGGATAACTCCTACGAGCAGTACTTC
-	TRBJ1-1	TRBV3-1	-	CASSQGTSGRMNTEAFF	TGTGCCAGCAGCCAAGGGACCTCCGGCCGGATGAACACTGAAGCTTTCTTT
TRBD1	TRBJ2-6	TRBV19	-	CASSRDSSSGANVLTF	TGTGCCAGTAGTAGGGACAGCAGCTCTGGGGCCAACGTCCTGACTTTC
-	TRBJ2-2	TRBV15	-	CATSRDFNAGELFF	TGTGCCACCAGCAGAGATTTTAACGCCGGGGAGCTGTTTTTT
TRBD2	TRBJ2-1	TRBV11-2	-	CASSSLKREVEQFF	TGTGCCAGCAGCTCCCTCAAGCGGGAGGTTGAGCAGTTCTTC
-	TRBJ2-7	TRBV7-9	-	CASSLGQPSYEQYF	TGTGCCAGCAGCCTAGGACAGCCCTCCTACGAGCAGTACTTC
-	TRBJ2-3	TRBV15	-	CATSRDRQGGDTQYF	TGTGCCACCAGCAGAGATCGACAGGGAGGAGATACGCAGTATTTT
-	TRBJ1-1	TRBV7-2	-	CASSFEVWLNTEAFF	TGTGCCAGCAGCTTTGAGGTCTGGCTGAACACTGAAGCTTTCTTT
-	TRBJ2-3	TRBV2	-	CASRLGGANTDTQYF	TGTGCCAGCAGGCTAGGAGGAGCGAACACAGATACGCAGTATTTT
TRBD2	TRBJ2-6	TRBV12-3/TRBV12-4	-	CASTPTSGAFSGANVLTF	TGTGCCAGCACCCCGACTAGCGGAGCATTCTCTGGGGCCAACGTCCTGACTTTC
-	TRBJ2-7	TRBV4-1	-	CASSQDSGSYEQYF	TGCGCCAGCAGCCAAGATTCAGGGTCCTACGAGCAGTACTTC
-	TRBJ1-2	TRBV14	-	CASSQDHPGIYGYTF	TGTGCCAGCAGCCAAGACCACCCAGGGATATATGGCTACACCTTC
-	TRBJ1-5	TRBV6-1	-	CASSENSPQPQHF	TGTGCCAGCAGTGAAAATTCCCCCCAGCCCCAGCATTTT
TRBD1	TRBJ2-1	TRBV5-4	-	CASIPPGTGYNEQFF	TGTGCCAGCATCCCGCCAGGGACAGGCTACAATGAGCAGTTCTTC
TRBD1	TRBJ1-4	TRBV18	-	CASSPQQGLAEKLFF	TGTGCCAGCTCACCCCAACAGGGGTTGGCTGAAAAACTGTTTTTT
-	TRBJ1-5	TRBV7-2	few	CASSLDLGANNQPQHF	TGTGCCAGCAGCTTAGATTTAGGGGCAAATAACCAGCCCCAGCATTTT
TRBD2	TRBJ2-3	TRBV5-1	-	CASSLVASGTDTQYF	TGCGCCAGCAGCTTGGTCGCTAGCGGGACAGATACGCAGTATTTT
-	TRBJ2-2	TRBV7-2	-	CASSYRAAGELFF	TGTGCCAGCAGCTACAGGGCGGCGGGGGAGCTGTTTTTT
TRBD2	TRBJ2-4	TRBV2	many	CASRTRAAGAKNIQYF	TGTGCCAGCAGGACCAGGGCAGCGGGAGCTAAAAACATTCAGTACTTC
-	TRBJ1-4	TRBV7-9	-	CASSLLAVNEKLFF	TGTGCCAGCAGCTTACTGGCAGTGAATGAAAAACTGTTTTTT
-	TRBJ2-2	TRBV20-1	-	CSARGTQRTGELFF	TGCAGTGCTAGGGGGACCCAGCGCACCGGGGAGCTGTTTTTT
TRBD2	TRBJ2-7	TRBV24-1	-	CATRRGGRELENEQYF	TGTGCCACACGACGTGGTGGGCGGGAGTTAGAAAACGAGCAGTACTTC
-	TRBJ1-1	TRBV12-3/TRBV12-4	-	CASRPEASLNTEAFF	TGTGCCAGCAGACCCGAGGCTTCTTTGAACACTGAAGCTTTCTTT
-	TRBJ2-7	TRBV30	-	CAWSVGGFLSEQYF	TGTGCCTGGAGTGTAGGAGGGTTCCTCTCTGAGCAGTACTTC